These T cell receptor beta chains were read from a single sample in a study of Ad26.COV2.S vaccination and SARS-CoV-2 variants. The repertoire was sequenced with immunoSEQ multiplex PCR; TCRdb's copy has only in-frame clones and lacks some. The data hold 350,000 to 450,000 clones, with roughly 80% observed a single time. Source: peripheral blood, taken in a trial of Ad26.COV2.S vaccine versus placebo. The receptors stem from a person between 18 and 65 years old who received the Ad26.COV2.S COVID-19 vaccine or a placebo. Each CDR3 is given without its conserved first and last residue. Fields, in order: J gene, V gene, CDR3 protein.

>TRBJ2-7|TRBV5-5
ASSLSPGLAARQY
>TRBJ2-5|TRBV4-3
ASSLTGTGIGTQY
>TRBJ2-4|TRBV7-9
ASSPTGAGAKNIQY
>TRBJ2-3|TRBV7-3
ASSQTGPDTQY
>TRBJ1-2|TRBV3-1/TRBV3-2
ASSPVGGGYT
>TRBJ2-5|TRBV5-4
ASSRLAAYQETQY
>TRBJ2-5|TRBV27
ASSALSWGKETQY
>TRBJ1-1|TRBV6-5
ASSKQGTEAF
>TRBJ1-3|TRBV29-1
SVEQFGNTIY
>TRBJ2-7|TRBV11-3
ASSSNSYEQY
>TRBJ2-2|TRBV3-1/TRBV3-2
ASSRWLAVKNTGELF
>TRBJ2-5|TRBV6-5
ASTPASQTQY
>TRBJ1-2|TRBV7-2
ASSLDGTGGSLYGYT
>TRBJ2-2|TRBV5-5
ASSLNNGELF
>TRBJ1-3|TRBV12-3/TRBV12-4
ASSLAAGNTIY
>TRBJ1-2|TRBV2
ASRWDDYGYT
>TRBJ1-1|TRBV14
ASSPVDPATEAF
>TRBJ1-3|TRBV5-6
ASSSQGNTIY
>TRBJ1-1|TRBV6-5
ASRIAGGFEAF
>TRBJ1-4|TRBV12-5
ASGRDRANEKLF
>TRBJ1-2|TRBV5-5
ASSLGQPYGYT
>TRBJ2-3|TRBV27
ASSFGATDTQY
>TRBJ2-7|TRBV14
ASSPSVLANRAYEQY
>TRBJ2-2|TRBV27
ASSLSAGRASGELF
>TRBJ2-7|TRBV7-3
ASSFTGTSGSYEQY
>TRBJ2-1|TRBV3-1/TRBV3-2
ASSQGGLPSYNEQF
>TRBJ1-2|TRBV7-9
ASSSSGQGKTGYT
>TRBJ1-3|TRBV15
ATSIRTGPGDTIY
>TRBJ1-5|TRBV24-1
ATSGQGQQPQH
>TRBJ2-3|TRBV7-9
ASSLPDITDTQY
>TRBJ2-7|TRBV5-1
ASRVGYEQY
>TRBJ1-2|TRBV29-1
SVKGQDAYGYT
>TRBJ1-1|TRBV6-5
ASTVEPWSAEAF
>TRBJ1-5|TRBV27
ASRGIRDNQPQH
>TRBJ1-1|TRBV7-3
ASSPYGGVDTEAF
>TRBJ1-1|TRBV18
ASSPARMNTEAF
>TRBJ1-1|TRBV12-3/TRBV12-4
ASKGRNTEAF
>TRBJ1-2|TRBV9
ASSPHGRGSAGGYT
>TRBJ2-3|TRBV5-1
ASALGGLSSTDTQY
>TRBJ2-3|TRBV7-2
ASSLGASRDTDTQY
>TRBJ1-1|TRBV5-6
ASSLGGDVYVEAF
>TRBJ1-1|TRBV10-3
AIRGGQNTEAF
>TRBJ2-1|TRBV3-1/TRBV3-2
ASSQDGGAAYNEQF
>TRBJ2-1|TRBV23-1
ASTIRTGRIYNEQF
>TRBJ2-7|TRBV7-9
ASSLSGGEQY
>TRBJ1-3|TRBV2
ARTDTSSGNTIY
>TRBJ2-3|TRBV29-1
SVESGRGTDTQY